Presented here are 17 T cell receptor beta chains from one specimen sequenced in a study of CD8 T cells in Susac syndrome. Reverse transcription of roughly 0.5 to 1 ug RNA used random hexamers. One entry per CDR3 protein, called by TCRdb with MiXCR from the immunoSEQ multiplex PCR reads. The data hold about 200,000 distinct CDR3 sequences, with roughly 94% observed a single time. The sample consisted of CD4+ T cells from PBMCs. These receptors all stem from a human donor in good health.

The DNA of the CDR3 is TGCAGTGCTAGAGATGGAAGGACCTACGAGCAGTACTTC. Amino acid sequence: CSARDGRTYEQYF. The chain couples TRBV20-1 to TRBJ2-7, with D unresolved. The germline V and J ends were trimmed by 0 bases and 2 bases, with 8 bases remaining between them. Germline V gene data show CDR1 as DFQATT and CDR2 as SNEGSKA (reference sequence). The CDR3 loop spans 13 amino acids.

The gene calls are TRBV30 and TRBJ1-5; 9 nucleotides match TRBD1. Trimming removed 5 bases from V and 2 bases from J; junction bases left unmatched: 7. The CDR3 is 15 amino acids. From germline, CDR1 is GTSNPN and CDR2 SVGIG (reference sequence). CDR3 in DNA: TGTGCCTGGGTCAGACAGGGGGGGGGCAATCAGCCCCAGCATTTT. Translating it yields CAWVRQGGGNQPQHF.

V is TRBV20-1 and J is TRBJ1-1; D is undetermined. Trimming left V 4 bases short and J 5 bases short, with 11 bases between. Per the germline V gene, CDR1 is DFQATT and CDR2 is SNEGSKA (reference sequence). This CDR3 has 12 residues. CDR3 coding DNA: TGCAGTGCTAACCTAAGAGCTACTGAAGCTTTCTTT. Translated: CSANLRATEAFF.

The sample holds one count of this clonotype. The chain couples TRBV29-1 to TRBJ2-5, with 14 bases aligning to TRBD2. The CDR3 runs to 15 residues. V dropped 6 bases and J dropped 5; count of bases not matched to a gene: 8. The germline gives CDR1 SQVTM, CDR2 ANQGSEA. The CDR3 DNA reads TGCAGCGTAACCGGGACTAGCGGGAGTATGGAGACCCAGTACTTC. It translates to CSVTGTSGSMETQYF.

This chain uses TRBV5-1 with TRBJ2-1; D possibly corresponds to TRBD2 (6 bases). The CDR3 is 13 amino acids. V was clipped by 3 bases and J by 5 bases, with 9 bases between them. Germline loops: CDR1 SGHRS, CDR2 YFSETQ. The DNA for the CDR3 is TGCGCCAGCAGCTACGGAGGGGACAATGAGCAGTTCTTC. It translates to CASSYGGDNEQFF.

This chain connects TRBV7-3 to TRBJ1-1; D unresolved. The germline CDR1 and CDR2 sequences are SGHTA and FQGTGA. This CDR3 is 13 amino acids long. V was trimmed by 5 bases and J by 4 bases, leaving 11 bases between them. CDR3 bases: TGTGCCAGCAGCCCCGGGTGGGTCACTGAAGCTTTCTTT. Translation gives CASSPGWVTEAFF.

The genes are TRBV20-1 and TRBJ1-2; D not resolved. With 3 bases removed from V and 10 bases from J, the gap between germline ends came to 18 bases. CDR3 length equals 13 residues. Germline CDR1 reads DFQATT; CDR2 reads SNEGSKA (reference sequence). In DNA, the CDR3 is TGCAGTGCTAGTAGCGGGAGTCTAGTGGCCTACACCTTC. Translation: CSASSGSLVAYTF.

This sequence joins TRBV25-1 and TRBJ1-4; no firm D call. V was clipped by 4 bases and J by 7 bases, with 7 bases between them. This CDR3 is built from 12 residues. CDR1 and CDR2 from the germline V gene are MGHDK and SYGVNS. This chain's CDR3 is CASSGLREKLFF. In DNA, the CDR3 is TGTGCCAGCAGTGGACTCCGTGAAAAACTGTTTTTT.

The chain recombines TRBV29-1 with TRBJ1-2; D remains ambiguous. The germline V and J ends were trimmed by 5 bases and 8 bases, with 9 bases remaining between them. The germline gives CDR1 SQVTM, CDR2 ANQGSEA. This CDR3 spans 10 amino acids. The CDR3 bases are TGCAGCGTTCTGAGGGAAGGCTACACCTTC. It yields the protein CSVLREGYTF. Full variable domain (remainder filled in from reference TRBV29-1 and TRBJ1-2): SAVISQKPSRDICQRGTSLTIQCQVDSQVTMMFWYRQQPGQSLTLIATANQGSEATYESGFVIDKFPISRPNLTFSTLTVSNMSPEDSSIYLCSVLREGYTFGSGTRLTVV.

The rearrangement uses TRBV29-1 and TRBJ2-3; a possible D gene is TRBD1 (6 bases). V gave up 7 bases and J gave up 6 bases, with 14 bases separating them. This CDR3 is built from 12 residues. Germline V gene sequence: CDR1 SQVTM, CDR2 ANQGSEA. CDR3 nucleotides: TGCAGCGACAGCTCTACAGGGGATACGCAGTATTTT. Protein sequence: CSDSSTGDTQYF.

This clonotype was recorded once. The rearrangement links TRBV4-3 to TRBJ1-2; weak D call: TRBD1 (6 bases). From germline, CDR1 is LGHNA and CDR2 YSLEER. This CDR3 has 16 residues. V gave up 1 base and J gave up 2 bases, with 14 bases separating them. CDR3 sequence reads: CASSQVQGSDNYGYTF. CDR3 coding DNA: TGCGCCAGCAGCCAAGTACAGGGCTCCGACAACTATGGCTACACCTTC.

The chain links TRBV25-1 to TRBJ2-7, with 12 bases fitting TRBD2. Germline V gene sequence: CDR1 MGHDK, CDR2 SYGVNS. The junction had 5 bases not matched to a gene; V was cut back by 3 bases and J by 2 bases. This CDR3 is 16 amino acids long. DNA of the CDR3: TGTGCCAGCAGTGACTCGACTAGCGGGAGACCCTACGAGCAGTACGTC. It is translated as CASSDSTSGRPYEQYV.

The chain carries TRBV4-3 and TRBJ2-1, with 12 positions matching TRBD2. This CDR3 is 17 amino acids long. CDR1 is LGHNA, CDR2 YSLEER, per germline. With V trimmed by 0 bases and J by 4 bases, 4 bases remained unmatched. CDR3 in DNA: TGCGCCAGCAGCCAAGATACCCTAGCGGGGGGGTACAATGAGCAGTTCTTC. As protein: CASSQDTLAGGYNEQFF.

This clonotype was observed a single time. J is TRBJ1-2 and V is TRBV9; 7 bases fit TRBD1. This CDR3 spans 16 amino acids. Germline lookup yields CDR1 SGDLS and CDR2 YYNGEE. The V and J ends lost 6 bases and 8 bases, in that order; junction bases with no gene match: 19. CDR3 in amino acids: CASTRSATGEAAGYTF. CDR3 bases: TGTGCCAGCACCCGGAGCGCTACAGGGGAAGCGGCAGGCTACACCTTC.

The rearrangement uses TRBV28 and TRBJ1-2; D possibly corresponds to TRBD1 (5 bases). V was pared by 3 bases and J by 3 bases, with 14 bases between. Germline-derived CDR1 and CDR2 are MDHEN and SYDVKM. The CDR3 runs 15 residues. The CDR3 protein is CASSFAPWGDYGYTF. In DNA, the CDR3 is TGTGCCAGCAGTTTCGCCCCGTGGGGGGACTATGGCTACACCTTC.

This clonotype was seen just once. V and J are TRBV20-1 and TRBJ2-4; no clear D gene. Looked up from germline, CDR1 is DFQATT and CDR2 is SNEGSKA (reference sequence). This CDR3 spans 18 amino acids. V was shortened by 0 bases and J by 5 bases, with 23 bases between the two germline ends. CDR3 nucleotide sequence: TGCAGTGCTAGAGATTGGTCCCCGGCCCTAGTGGCCGAAAACATTCAGTACTTC. Translated: CSARDWSPALVAENIQYF.

V and J are TRBV9 and TRBJ2-3; D gene ambiguous. Trimming left V 0 bases short and J 8 bases short, with 10 bases between. The CDR3 length is 13 residues. CDR1 and CDR2 (germline): SGDLS, YYNGEE. Here the CDR3 DNA reads TGTGCCAGCAGCGTAGGAATGGTGGGTACGCAGTATTTT. Translating gives CASSVGMVGTQYF.